Listed here is a single T cell receptor beta chain. The data were taken from a study of T cell changes during pregnancy in multiple sclerosis. Produced via immunoSEQ multiplex PCR; TCRdb's table is partial and in-frame only. The repertoire holds under 50,000 clones, with about 95% as singletons. This CDR3 has 14 residues. Trimming shortened V by 7 bases and J by 6 bases, and 16 bases separated the two germline ends. Germline V gives CDR1 WSHSY, CDR2 SAAADI. The source of this sequence is a female donor with multiple sclerosis, enrolled in a pregnancy study. This sample comprised CD8+ T cells from peripheral blood mononuclear cells, obtained in the first trimester of pregnancy. The rearrangement links TRBV10-2 to TRBJ1-5; D uncertain. CDR3 in amino acids: CASTPGGLGQPQHF. In DNA, the CDR3 is TGCGCCAGCACCCCGGGAGGGCTGGGTCAGCCCCAGCATTTT.